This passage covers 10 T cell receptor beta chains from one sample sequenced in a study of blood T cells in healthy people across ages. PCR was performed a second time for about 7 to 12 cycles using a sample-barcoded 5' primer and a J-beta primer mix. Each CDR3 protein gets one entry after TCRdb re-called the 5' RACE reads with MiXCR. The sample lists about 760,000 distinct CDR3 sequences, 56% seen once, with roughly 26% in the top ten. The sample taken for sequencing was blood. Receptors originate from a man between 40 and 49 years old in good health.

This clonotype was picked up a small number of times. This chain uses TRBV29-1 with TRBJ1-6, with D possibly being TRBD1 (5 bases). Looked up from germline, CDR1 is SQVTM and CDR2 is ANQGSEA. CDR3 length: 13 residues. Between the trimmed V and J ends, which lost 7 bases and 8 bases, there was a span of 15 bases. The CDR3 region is CSAPGRTHSPLHF. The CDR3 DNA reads TGCAGCGCCCCGGGACGGACCCATTCACCCCTCCACTTT.

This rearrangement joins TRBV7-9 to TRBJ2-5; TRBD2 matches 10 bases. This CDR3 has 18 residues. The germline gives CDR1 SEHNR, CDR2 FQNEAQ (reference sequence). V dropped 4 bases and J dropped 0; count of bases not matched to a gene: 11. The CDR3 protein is CASSYPYGAGGDQETQYF. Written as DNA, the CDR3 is TGTGCCAGCAGCTACCCGTATGGAGCGGGGGGGGACCAAGAGACCCAGTACTTC.

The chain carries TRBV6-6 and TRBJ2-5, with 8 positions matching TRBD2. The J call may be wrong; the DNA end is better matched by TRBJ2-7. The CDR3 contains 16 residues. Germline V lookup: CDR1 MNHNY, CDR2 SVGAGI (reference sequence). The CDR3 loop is CASTIRGGLGAAEQYF. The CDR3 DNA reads TGTGCCAGCACCATACGGGGGGGACTAGGGGCTGCCGAGCAGTACTTC.

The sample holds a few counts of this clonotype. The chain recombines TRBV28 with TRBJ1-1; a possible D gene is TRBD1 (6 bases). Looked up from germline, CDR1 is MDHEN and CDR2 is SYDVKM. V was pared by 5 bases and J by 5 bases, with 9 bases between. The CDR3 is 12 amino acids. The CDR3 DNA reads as TGTGCCAGCAGTACACAGGGAACTGAAGCTTTCTTT. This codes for CASSTQGTEAFF.

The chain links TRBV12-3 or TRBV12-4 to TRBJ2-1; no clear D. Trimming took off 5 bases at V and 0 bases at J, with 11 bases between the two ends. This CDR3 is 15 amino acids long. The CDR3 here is CASSLQDSSYNEQFF. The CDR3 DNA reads TGTGCCAGCAGTCTTCAGGATAGCTCCTACAATGAGCAGTTCTTC.

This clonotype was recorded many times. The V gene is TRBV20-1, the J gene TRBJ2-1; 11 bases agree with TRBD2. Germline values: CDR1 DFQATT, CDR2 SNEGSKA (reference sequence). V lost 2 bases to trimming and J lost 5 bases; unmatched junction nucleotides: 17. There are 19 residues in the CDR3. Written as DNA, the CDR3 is TGCAGTGCTAGATCATTGACTAGCGGGATCCCCGGGTCACACAATGAGCAGTTCTTC. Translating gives CSARSLTSGIPGSHNEQFF.

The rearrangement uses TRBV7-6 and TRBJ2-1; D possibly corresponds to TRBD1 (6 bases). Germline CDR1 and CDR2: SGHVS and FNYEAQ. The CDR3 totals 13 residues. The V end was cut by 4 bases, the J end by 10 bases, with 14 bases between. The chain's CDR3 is CASSSTDRYEQFF. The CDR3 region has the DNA TGTGCCAGCAGCTCGACGGACAGATACGAGCAGTTCTTC.

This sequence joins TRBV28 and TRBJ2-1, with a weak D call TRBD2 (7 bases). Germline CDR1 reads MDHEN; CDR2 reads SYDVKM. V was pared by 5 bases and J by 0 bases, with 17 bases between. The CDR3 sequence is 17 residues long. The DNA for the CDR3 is TGTGCCAGCAGTCCTAGTCCGGGGGGCGTCTCCTACAATGAGCAGTTCTTC. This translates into CASSPSPGGVSYNEQFF.

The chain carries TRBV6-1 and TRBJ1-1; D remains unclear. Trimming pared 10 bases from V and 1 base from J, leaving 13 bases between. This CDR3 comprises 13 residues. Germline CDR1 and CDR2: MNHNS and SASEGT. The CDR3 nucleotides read TGTGCCACCAAGATGGTTCAGAACACTGAAGCTTTCTTT. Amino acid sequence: CATKMVQNTEAFF.

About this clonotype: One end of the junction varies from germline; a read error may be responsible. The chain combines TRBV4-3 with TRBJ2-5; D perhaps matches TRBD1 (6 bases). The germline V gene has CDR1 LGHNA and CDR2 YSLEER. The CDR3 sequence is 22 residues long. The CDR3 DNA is TGCACCAGCAGCCAAGATCCCCCCGGGACAAGGAAAGAAGACCGGTACCAAGAGACCCAGTACTTC. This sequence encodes CTSSQDPPGTRKEDRYQETQYF.